The 26 T cell receptor beta chains below were found in one sample sequenced in a study of siplizumab effects on memory and regulatory T cells. The assay was immunoSEQ multiplex PCR, and TCRdb's table has in-frame clones only and misses some. The table lists 40,000 to 45,000 clones, roughly 90% of them singletons. The specimen was naive CD4+ T cells sorted from blood. The receptors were sampled from a human donor in good health.

The V call is TRBV2, the J call TRBJ2-7; the D gene could be TRBD1 or TRBD2 (5 bases each). The CDR3 extends over 14 amino acids. Germline CDR1 reads SNHLY; CDR2 reads FYNNEI. V was cut by 10 bases and J by 2 bases, with 18 bases left in between. CDR3 DNA sequence: TGTGCCATTCAGTGGGGTAGGGGAGCCTACGAGCAGTACTTC. Amino acid sequence: CAIQWGRGAYEQYF.

This clone was counted once. The rearrangement uses TRBV5-1 and TRBJ1-1; the D gene is possibly TRBD1 (6 bases). V was cut by 0 bases and J by 4 bases, with 7 bases left in between. This CDR3 has 13 amino acids. Looked up from germline, CDR1 is SGHRS and CDR2 is YFSETQ. The CDR3 loop is CASSLEGGTEAFF. CDR3 nucleotide sequence: TGCGCCAGCAGCTTGGAGGGGGGCACTGAAGCTTTCTTT.

The rearrangement uses TRBV11-2 and TRBJ1-4, with D perhaps matching TRBD1 (6 bases). V was trimmed by 5 bases and J by 3 bases, leaving 16 bases between them. The CDR3 has 16 amino acids. Germline V lookup: CDR1 SGHAT, CDR2 FQNNGV. Here the CDR3 reads CASSPITGRPNEKLFF. The CDR3 DNA is TGTGCCAGCAGCCCGATCACAGGGAGACCTAATGAAAAACTGTTTTTT. The full variable domain, with the rest looked up from reference TRBV11-2 and TRBJ1-4, is EAGVAQSPRYKIIEKRQSVAFWCNPISGHATLYWYQQILGQGPKLLIQFQNNGVVDDSQLPKDRFSAERLKGVDSTLKIQPAKLEDSAVYLCASSPITGRPNEKLFFGSGTQLSVL.

The chain has TRBV7-2 and TRBJ1-5, with 7 positions matching TRBD1. The CDR3 spans 14 residues. Germline values: CDR1 SGHTA, CDR2 FQGNSA. With V trimmed by 4 bases and J by 3 bases, 3 bases remained unmatched. Written as DNA, the CDR3 is TGTGCCAGCAGCTCGACAGGGCCCAATCAGCCCCAGCATTTT. Translating it yields CASSSTGPNQPQHF. Based on the CDR3 plus reference TRBV7-2 and TRBJ1-5, the full variable domain is GAGVSQSPSNKVTEKGKDVELRCDPISGHTALYWYRQSLGQGLEFLIYFQGNSAPDKSGLPSDRFSAERTGGSVSTLTIQRTQQEDSAVYLCASSSTGPNQPQHFGDGTRLSIL.

The rearrangement uses TRBV21-1 and TRBJ1-1. TRBV21-1 is marked as a pseudogene. The CDR3 runs to 15 residues. The CDR3 region is CASSKVSPLRTEAFF. The CDR3 DNA is TGTGCCAGCAGCAAAGTGAGTCCTCTGAGGACTGAAGCTTTCTTT.

The chain couples TRBV10-3 to TRBJ2-1; D ambiguous. The ends were cut back, 6 bases at V and 0 bases at J, with 12 bases in the middle. Germline V gene data show CDR1 as ENHRY and CDR2 as SYGVKD. The CDR3 is 15 residues long. CDR3 loop: CAIRQDLSSYNEQFF. The CDR3 nucleotides read TGTGCCATCAGACAAGACTTAAGCTCCTACAATGAGCAGTTCTTC.

V and J are TRBV18 and TRBJ1-2, with 11 bases identical to TRBD1. Germline V gene lookup returns CDR1 KGHSH and CDR2 LQKENI. CDR3 length: 17 residues. J lost 7 bases, V lost 3 bases, and 13 bases had no gene match. CDR3 in amino acids: CASSPDRDRGMLRGYTF. The CDR3 DNA reads TGTGCCAGCTCACCGGACCGGGACAGGGGGATGTTACGTGGCTACACCTTC. The variable domain in full, with the rest retrieved from reference TRBV18 and TRBJ1-2, is NAGVMQNPRHLVRRRGQEARLRCSPMKGHSHVYWYRQLPEEGLKFMVYLQKENIIDESGMPKERFSAEFPKEGPSILRIQQVVRGDSAAYFCASSPDRDRGMLRGYTFGSGTRLTVV.

J is TRBJ2-5 and V is TRBV6-1; 8 bases agree with TRBD1. After removal of 5 bases from V and 5 bases from J, the junction contained 4 bases not matched to a gene. The CDR3 totals 13 residues. The V gene's germline CDR1 is MNHNS and CDR2 SASEGT. The CDR3 DNA sequence: TGTGCCAGCAGTTTTAACAGGGGGGAGACCCAGTACTTC. This codes for CASSFNRGETQYF.

The chain joins TRBV5-5 to TRBJ2-3; 7 bases map to TRBD1. Germline assignment: CDR1 SGHKS and CDR2 YYEKEE (reference sequence). The CDR3 covers 15 residues. V lost 4 bases and J lost 3; bases outside the gene matches: 8. CDR3 residues: CASSGRQGKTDTQYF. DNA of the CDR3: TGTGCCAGCAGCGGCCGACAGGGTAAAACAGATACGCAGTATTTT.

The chain carries TRBV18 and TRBJ1-2, with D unresolved. The length of the CDR3 is 14 residues. Per the germline V gene, CDR1 is KGHSH and CDR2 is LQKENI. Deletions cut 6 bases from V and 3 bases from J, with 14 bases between. CDR3 sequence: CASSNYGEDYGYTF. Here the CDR3 DNA reads TGTGCCAGCTCTAACTACGGGGAGGACTATGGCTACACCTTC.

V gene TRBV11-2 combines with J gene TRBJ1-1; unclear D gene. The germline V gene has CDR1 SGHAT and CDR2 FQNNGV. The CDR3 runs 13 residues. V was pared by 8 bases and J by 0 bases, with 10 bases between. The CDR3 DNA reads TGTGCCAGCGGGGTTTGGTTGAACACTGAAGCTTTCTTT. Its protein is CASGVWLNTEAFF.

This clone was detected a few times. The chain recombines TRBV20-1 with TRBJ1-1; D gene uncertain. Germline CDR1 is DFQATT and CDR2 is SNEGSKA (reference sequence). This CDR3 contains 11 residues. V was pared by 5 bases and J by 7 bases, with 11 bases between. Here the CDR3 reads CSAAWELEAFF. The DNA of the CDR3 is TGCAGTGCTGCGTGGGAGCTTGAAGCTTTCTTT.

J is TRBJ1-6 and V is TRBV25-1; possible D gene TRBD1, 6 bases. Trimming stripped 0 bases from V and 6 bases from J, with 18 bases between. This CDR3 is 18 amino acids long. CDR1 and CDR2 (germline): MGHDK, SYGVNS. This chain's CDR3 is CASSEYPQGSSPNSPLHF. CDR3 DNA sequence: TGTGCCAGCAGTGAATATCCACAGGGTTCGTCTCCTAATTCACCCCTCCACTTT.

The rearrangement joins TRBV7-9 to TRBJ1-2, with D unresolved. CDR3 length: 13 amino acids. Germline CDR1 reads SEHNR; CDR2 reads FQNEAQ (reference sequence). V lost 7 bases, J lost 3 bases, and 12 bases lay in between. As DNA, the CDR3 is TGTGCCAGCACGGTGGACTCGGACTATGGCTACACCTTC. Amino acids: CASTVDSDYGYTF.

The chain carries TRBV18 and TRBJ2-3; 10 nucleotides match TRBD1. Germline-derived CDR1 and CDR2 are KGHSH and LQKENI. The CDR3 sequence is 13 residues long. V trimming: 8 bases; J trimming: 5 bases; junction bases outside the gene matches: 4. CDR3 in DNA: TGTGCCAGCGCAGGGACAGGGGAAGATACGCAGTATTTT. Translation: CASAGTGEDTQYF.

J is TRBJ2-7 and V is TRBV7-8, with 11 bases fitting TRBD2. The germline gives CDR1 SGHVS, CDR2 FQNEAQ. Germline trimming cut 0 bases from V and 6 bases from J; bases unmatched to any gene: 7. This CDR3 comprises 16 residues. In nucleotides, the CDR3 is TGTGCCAGCAGCTTAGCGAGGCTAGCGGGAGGTTCCGAGCAGTACTTC. It yields the protein CASSLARLAGGSEQYF.

This clone was counted only a few times. This rearrangement joins TRBV7-9 to TRBJ1-1; D is ambiguous. The CDR3 is made up of 12 amino acids. V was shortened by 5 bases and J by 2 bases, with 6 bases between the two germline ends. Germline CDR1 is SEHNR and CDR2 is FQNEAQ (reference sequence). CDR3 sequence reads: CASSHPNTEAFF. CDR3 sequence (DNA): TGTGCCAGCAGCCACCCCAACACTGAAGCTTTCTTT.

The chain carries TRBV19 and TRBJ2-2, with 14 nucleotides matching TRBD2. V trimming: 6 bases; J trimming: 6 bases; junction bases outside the gene matches: 3. Germline assignment: CDR1 LNHDA and CDR2 SQIVND (reference sequence). The CDR3 is 15 amino acids. Here the CDR3 reads CASRTGLAGAGELFF. The CDR3 DNA reads TGTGCCAGTAGAACGGGACTAGCGGGAGCCGGGGAGCTGTTTTTT. Complete variable domain (other parts from reference TRBV19 and TRBJ2-2): DGGITQSPKYLFRKEGQNVTLSCEQNLNHDAMYWYRQDPGQGLRLIYYSQIVNDFQKGDIAEGYSVSREKKESFPLTVTSAQKNPTAFYLCASRTGLAGAGELFFGEGSRLTVL.

The genes are TRBV7-9 and TRBJ2-3; 9 nucleotides line up with TRBD1. Germline CDR1 and CDR2: SEHNR and FQNEAQ (reference sequence). V shed 3 bases and J 0 bases; nucleotides not matched to a gene: 4. The CDR3 length is 16 residues. Here the CDR3 reads CASSFGQGSSTDTQYF. The CDR3, as DNA: TGTGCCAGCAGCTTCGGACAGGGGTCGAGCACAGATACGCAGTATTTT.

The rearrangement uses TRBV29-1 and TRBJ1-1, with 7 bases fitting TRBD1. The CDR3 runs to 16 residues. V lost 1 base to trimming and J lost 3 bases; unmatched junction nucleotides: 11. Germline V gives CDR1 SQVTM, CDR2 ANQGSEA. The CDR3 spells CSVEVGGGLVDTEAFF. The CDR3 nucleotides read TGCAGCGTTGAAGTGGGAGGGGGCTTAGTGGACACTGAAGCTTTCTTT.

The rearrangement links TRBV29-1 to TRBJ2-4, with TRBD1 matching over 10 bases. Per the germline V gene, CDR1 is SQVTM and CDR2 is ANQGSEA. With V trimmed by 6 bases and J by 8 bases, 4 bases remained unmatched. The CDR3 has 12 residues. CDR3 nucleotides: TGCAGCGTGGGACAGGGGAGGGACATTCAGTACTTC. Translating it yields CSVGQGRDIQYF.

The V call is TRBV19, the J call TRBJ2-3; TRBD1 matches 9 bases. The CDR3 has 15 amino acids. Trimming removed 6 bases from V and 5 bases from J; junction bases left unmatched: 9. Per the germline V gene, CDR1 is LNHDA and CDR2 is SQIVND (reference sequence). In DNA form, the CDR3 reads TGTGCCAGTAGGGACAGGGGTCCTTCGATAGATACGCAGTATTTT. Its translation: CASRDRGPSIDTQYF.

Only one count was recorded for this clone. This chain uses TRBV18 with TRBJ2-7; no clear D. The germline V gene encodes CDR1 KGHSH and CDR2 LQKENI. V lost 5 bases, J lost 3 bases, and 11 bases lay in between. The CDR3 contains 13 residues. CDR3 loop: CASSIMGNYEQYF. The CDR3 DNA sequence: TGTGCCAGCTCAATAATGGGGAACTACGAGCAGTACTTC.

The chain carries TRBV5-1 and TRBJ1-1; D not resolved. Germline V CDR1 and CDR2: SGHRS, YFSETQ. This CDR3 spans 14 amino acids. Trimming took 0 bases from V and 1 from J, leaving 7 bases between them. This chain's CDR3 is CASSLEHSNTEAFF. For the CDR3, the DNA is TGCGCCAGCAGCTTGGAACACTCGAACACTGAAGCTTTCTTT.

The gene calls are TRBV9 and TRBJ2-1; 7 bases fit TRBD2. The ends lost 4 bases at V and 7 bases at J; junction bases unmatched: 14. Germline V gene sequence: CDR1 SGDLS, CDR2 YYNGEE. The CDR3 extends over 16 amino acids. The CDR3 region has the DNA TGTGCCAGCAGCCCCACCGGGCGGGAGATTCAAAATGAGCAGTTCTTC. It codes for CASSPTGREIQNEQFF.

The chain employs TRBV12-5 and TRBJ1-2; TRBD1 aligns across 11 bases. V was pared by 4 bases and J by 3 bases, with 10 bases of the junction left unmatched. CDR3 length equals 17 residues. Germline CDR1 and CDR2: LGHNT and FRNRAP. CDR3 sequence: CASGWARDRGSHYGYTF. CDR3 DNA: TGTGCTAGTGGTTGGGCCCGGGACAGGGGGTCTCACTATGGCTACACCTTC.